This note documents a single T cell receptor beta chain sequence. In the study's own analysis: Nucleated cell counts were estimated from reference gene primer amplification. The protocol was immunoSEQ multiplex PCR, while the TCRdb copy is restricted to in-frame clones and leaves out a portion. For V, J and clone size, that table is used; D and trimming come from the DNA. The table records 90,000 to 100,000 clones, about 85% of them present only once. The data were obtained in a study of blood T cell repertoires in COVID-19. Study in general: The origin of the acute and convalescent COVID-19 samples was the United States, Italy and Spain. The analysed material was cDNA or gDNA that came from T cells, B-cell-depleted T cells, or PBMCs.

The CDR3 is 15 amino acids. The V gene's germline CDR1 is MNHNS and CDR2 SASEGT. The germline V and J ends were trimmed by 2 bases and 5 bases, with 15 bases remaining between them. The V gene is TRBV6-1, the J gene TRBJ2-5; the D gene is possibly TRBD1 (5 bases). This TCR was recovered from a man between 65 and 80 years old with acute or convalescent COVID-19. The sequencing input was peripheral blood. CDR3 sequence (DNA): TGTGCCAGCAGTGAAATCCTGGGCAGGGTGGAGACCCAGTACTTC. Translated, it gives CASSEILGRVETQYF.